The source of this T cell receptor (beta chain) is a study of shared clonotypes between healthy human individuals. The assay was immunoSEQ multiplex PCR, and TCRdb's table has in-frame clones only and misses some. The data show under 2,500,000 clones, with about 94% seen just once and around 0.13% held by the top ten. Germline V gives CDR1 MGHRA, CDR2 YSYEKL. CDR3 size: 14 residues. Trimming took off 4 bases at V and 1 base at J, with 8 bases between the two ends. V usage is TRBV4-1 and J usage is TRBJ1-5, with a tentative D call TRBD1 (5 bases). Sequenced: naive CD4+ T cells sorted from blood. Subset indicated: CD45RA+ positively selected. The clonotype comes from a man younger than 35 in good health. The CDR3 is CASSPPGSNQPQHF. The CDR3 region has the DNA TGCGCCAGCAGCCCTCCAGGGAGCAATCAGCCCCAGCATTTT.